One sample yielded the 9 T cell receptor beta chains listed below, sequenced in a study of blood T cell repertoires in COVID-19. The method was immunoSEQ multiplex PCR; TCRdb's version includes in-frame clones alone and lacks a portion of them. The table has about 230,000 clones, 80% to 90% seen once. The sample consisted of PBMCs or T cells enriched from blood (not recorded which). These receptor sequences come from a woman aged 25 to 39 who had been exposed to COVID-19.

The chain combines TRBV28 with TRBJ2-7; possibly TRBD1 for D (6 bases). This CDR3 region has 12 residues. V gave up 2 bases and J gave up 7 bases, with 9 bases separating them. Germline V gene lookup returns CDR1 MDHEN and CDR2 SYDVKM. The CDR3 region has the DNA TGTGCCAGCAGTTTAGTAGGGGGAGAGCAGTACTTC. Translating it yields CASSLVGGEQYF.

This rearrangement joins TRBV6-5 to TRBJ1-1; 9 nucleotides agree with TRBD1. V shed 6 bases, J shed 4 bases, and the junction held 6 bases outside the gene matches. The CDR3 contains 14 residues. From germline, CDR1 is MNHEY and CDR2 SVGAGI. The CDR3 region has the DNA TGTGCCAGCAGACGGGACAGGGTGAGCACTGAAGCTTTCTTT. Protein: CASRRDRVSTEAFF.

This clone appeared once. V is TRBV3-1 (or the pseudogene TRBV3-2) and J is TRBJ2-2, with 12 bases lining up with TRBD2. Germline CDR1 LGHDT, CDR2 YNNKEL (reference sequence). The CDR3 covers 16 residues. Unmatched junction bases numbered 1, after V lost 1 base and J lost 4 bases. CDR3 region: CASSQGLAGVTGELFF. The CDR3 DNA reads as TGTGCCAGCAGCCAAGGACTAGCGGGAGTCACCGGGGAGCTGTTTTTT.

This clone occurred a few times. This rearrangement joins TRBV4-1 to TRBJ1-2, with 8 positions matching TRBD1. The CDR3 is 13 residues long. After removal of 3 bases from V and 7 bases from J, the junction contained 4 bases not matched to a gene. The germline V gene encodes CDR1 MGHRA and CDR2 YSYEKL. In DNA form, the CDR3 reads TGCGCCAGCAGCCACCGGACAGGGATTGGCTACACCTTC. Its translation: CASSHRTGIGYTF.

The genes are TRBV6-5 and TRBJ1-2; a possible D gene is TRBD1 (5 bases). The CDR3 loop spans 14 amino acids. Trimming took off 6 bases at V and 3 bases at J, with 14 bases between the two ends. Looked up from germline, CDR1 is MNHEY and CDR2 is SVGAGI. The CDR3 DNA is TGTGCCAGCAGGCGCGGGACGCCGGACTATGGCTACACCTTC. Residues: CASRRGTPDYGYTF.

This clone was recorded once. The chain carries TRBV6-5 and TRBJ2-2; 7 nucleotides align to TRBD1. V lost 7 bases to trimming and J lost 1 base; unmatched junction nucleotides: 6. CDR3 length: 15 amino acids. Germline-derived CDR1 and CDR2 are MNHEY and SVGAGI. The chain's CDR3 is CASKQGQKNTGELFF. The CDR3 nucleotides are TGTGCCAGCAAACAGGGACAGAAGAACACCGGGGAGCTGTTTTTT.

Only a few counts were recorded for this clone. The genes are TRBV30 and TRBJ1-2, with unresolved D. Trimming stripped 3 bases from V and 8 bases from J, with 13 bases between. This CDR3 contains 12 residues. Germline V gene data show CDR1 as GTSNPN and CDR2 as SVGIG (reference sequence). The CDR3: CAWSDPRGGYTF. CDR3 coding DNA: TGTGCCTGGAGCGACCCCCGAGGGGGCTACACCTTC.

The chain recombines TRBV5-5 with TRBJ1-2; possible D gene TRBD1, 5 bases. V was shortened by 2 bases and J by 2 bases, with 10 bases between the two germline ends. This CDR3 spans 14 amino acids. Germline CDR1 and CDR2: SGHKS and YYEKEE (reference sequence). CDR3 protein: CASSFSPGNYGYTF. CDR3 sequence (DNA): TGTGCCAGCAGCTTTTCCCCAGGGAACTATGGCTACACCTTC.

The chain links TRBV4-1 to TRBJ2-1, with D possibly being TRBD2 (5 bases). In germline, CDR1 is MGHRA, CDR2 YSYEKL. Trimming removed 4 bases from V and 3 bases from J, with 16 bases in between. CDR3 size: 16 residues. CDR3 nucleotides: TGCGCCAGCAGCCCCCCGGCACTAGATCTCTACAATGAGCAGTTCTTC. Protein: CASSPPALDLYNEQFF.